The clone carrying this T cell receptor (beta chain) has only a few counts. What it binds is not known. Sequenced by immunoSEQ multiplex PCR; TCRdb stores in-frame clones only, minus some. The data show 4,500 to 7,000 clones, with about three fifths seen just once and roughly 40% held by the top ten. This sample was included in a study of CD8 T cell repertoires and HIV-1 epitope variants. The CDR3 sequence is 13 residues long. Between the trimmed V and J ends, which lost 1 base and 1 base, there was a span of 4 bases. Germline V gene sequence: CDR1 SGHVS, CDR2 FNYEAQ. Sequencing was done on a sample of cultured CD8+ T cells derived from PBMCs. This clonotype was obtained from a male donor with HIV. The rearrangement links TRBV7-6 to TRBJ1-1; no definite D call. As DNA, the CDR3 is TGTGCCAGCAGCTTAGGGGAGAACACTGAAGCTTTCTTT. This encodes CASSLGENTEAFF.